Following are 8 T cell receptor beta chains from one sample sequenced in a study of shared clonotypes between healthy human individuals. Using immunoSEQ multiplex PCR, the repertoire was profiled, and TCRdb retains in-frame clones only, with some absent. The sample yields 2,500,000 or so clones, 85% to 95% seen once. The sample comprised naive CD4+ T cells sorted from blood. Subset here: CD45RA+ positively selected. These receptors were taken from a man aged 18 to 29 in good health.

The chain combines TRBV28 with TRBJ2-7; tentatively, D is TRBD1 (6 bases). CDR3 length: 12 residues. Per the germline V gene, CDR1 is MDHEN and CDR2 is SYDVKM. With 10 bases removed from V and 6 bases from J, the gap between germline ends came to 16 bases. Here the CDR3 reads CATIATGSEQYF. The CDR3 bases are TGTGCCACCATAGCGACAGGCTCCGAGCAGTACTTC.

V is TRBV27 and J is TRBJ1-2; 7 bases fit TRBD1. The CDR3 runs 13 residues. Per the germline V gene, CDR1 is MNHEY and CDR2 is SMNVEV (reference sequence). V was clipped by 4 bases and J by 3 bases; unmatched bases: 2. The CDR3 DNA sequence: TGTGCCAGCAGTTCGGGACAGCACTATGGCTACACCTTC. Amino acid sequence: CASSSGQHYGYTF.

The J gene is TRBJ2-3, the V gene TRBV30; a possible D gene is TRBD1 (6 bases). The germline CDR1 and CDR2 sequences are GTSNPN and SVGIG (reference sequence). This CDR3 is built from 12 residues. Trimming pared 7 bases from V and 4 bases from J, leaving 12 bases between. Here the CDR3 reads CASSRGSDTQYF. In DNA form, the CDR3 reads TGTGCCTCGTCGAGGGGGTCAGATACGCAGTATTTT. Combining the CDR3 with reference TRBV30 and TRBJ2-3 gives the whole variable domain SQTIHQWPATLVQPVGSPLSLECTVEGTSNPNLYWYRQAAGRGLQLLFYSVGIGQISSEVPQNLSASRPQDRQFILSSKKLLLSDSGFYLCASSRGSDTQYFGPGTRLTVL.

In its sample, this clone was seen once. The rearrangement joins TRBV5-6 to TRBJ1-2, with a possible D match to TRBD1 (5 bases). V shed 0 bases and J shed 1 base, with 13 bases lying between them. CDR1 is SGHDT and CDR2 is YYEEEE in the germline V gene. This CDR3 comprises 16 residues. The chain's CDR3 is CASSLEGYQGNYGYTF. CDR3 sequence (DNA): TGTGCCAGCAGCTTGGAAGGTTATCAGGGTAACTATGGCTACACCTTC. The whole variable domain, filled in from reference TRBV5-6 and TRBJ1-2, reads DAGVTQSPTHLIKTRGQQVTLRCSPKSGHDTVSWYQQALGQGPQFIFQYYEEEERQRGNFPDRFSGHQFPNYSSELNVNALLLGDSALYLCASSLEGYQGNYGYTFGSGTRLTVV.

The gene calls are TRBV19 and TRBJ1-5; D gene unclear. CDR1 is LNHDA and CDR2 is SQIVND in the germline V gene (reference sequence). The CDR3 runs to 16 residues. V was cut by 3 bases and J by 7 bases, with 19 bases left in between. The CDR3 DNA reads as TGTGCCAGTAGTATTACGGGCACGAAACGGCGGCAGCCCCAGCATTTT. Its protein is CASSITGTKRRQPQHF.

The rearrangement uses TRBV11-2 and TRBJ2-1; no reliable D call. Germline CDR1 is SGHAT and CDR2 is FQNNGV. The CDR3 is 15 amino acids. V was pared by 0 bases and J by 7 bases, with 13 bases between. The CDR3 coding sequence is TGTGCCAGCAGCTTAGATGGAGTCCGCCGAAATGAGCAGTTCTTC. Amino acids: CASSLDGVRRNEQFF. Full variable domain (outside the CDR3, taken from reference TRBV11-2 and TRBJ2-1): EAGVAQSPRYKIIEKRQSVAFWCNPISGHATLYWYQQILGQGPKLLIQFQNNGVVDDSQLPKDRFSAERLKGVDSTLKIQPAKLEDSAVYLCASSLDGVRRNEQFFGPGTRLTVL.

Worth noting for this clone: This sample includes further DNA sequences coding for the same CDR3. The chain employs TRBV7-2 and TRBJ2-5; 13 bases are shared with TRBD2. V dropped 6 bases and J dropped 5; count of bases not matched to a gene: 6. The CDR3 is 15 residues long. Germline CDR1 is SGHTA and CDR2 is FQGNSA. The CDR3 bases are TGTGCCAGCAGACGTGGACTAGCGGGAGTCGAGACCCAGTACTTC. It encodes CASRRGLAGVETQYF.

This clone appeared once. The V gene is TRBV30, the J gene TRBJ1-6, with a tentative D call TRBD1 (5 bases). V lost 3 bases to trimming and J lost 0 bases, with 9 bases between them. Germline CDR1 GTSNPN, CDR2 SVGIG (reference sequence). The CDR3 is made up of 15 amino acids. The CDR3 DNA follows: TGTGCCTGGAGCCACAGGAGCTCCTATAATTCACCCCTCCACTTT. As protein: CAWSHRSSYNSPLHF.